A selection of T cell receptor beta chains follows, all from one sample in a study of graft-versus-host responses after intestinal transplantation. The assay was immunoSEQ multiplex PCR, and TCRdb's table has in-frame clones only and misses some. The table has fewer than 85,000 clones, around 89% seen once. These receptors' antigens are unknown. This sample comprised unstimulated CD8+ T cells sorted from spleen or lymph node cells, obtained before intestinal transplant. These receptors all come from a human donor who received an intestinal transplant. CDR3s include the opening cysteine and the closing phenylalanine or tryptophan. The D gene is left open where the match is weak. A row's size may be missing; if present it is once, few, many or a size class.

clone_size | d_call | j_call | v_call | cdr3_nt | cdr3_aa
- | - | TRBJ2-7 | TRBV4-1 | TGCGCCAGCAGCCAAGAAGGGACTCCATCCTACGAGCAGTACTTC | CASSQEGTPSYEQYF
- | - | TRBJ1-4 | TRBV7-9 | TGTGCCAGCAGCCTCTACACAGCAACTAATGAAAAACTGTTTTTT | CASSLYTATNEKLFF
- | - | TRBJ2-1 | TRBV7-9 | TGTGCCAGCAGCCCTTACTACTACAATGAGCAGTTCTTC | CASSPYYYNEQFF
- | TRBD2 | TRBJ2-7 | TRBV6-5 | TGTGCCAGCCGTCCCGGGACTAGTCCTACCTACGAGCAGTACTTC | CASRPGTSPTYEQYF
- | TRBD2 | TRBJ2-7 | TRBV4-2 | TGTGCCAGCAGCCAAGAGGGCTTAGCGGGAGGGGTTTACGAGCAGTACTTC | CASSQEGLAGGVYEQYF
- | - | TRBJ2-7 | TRBV5-6 | TGTGCCAGCAGCTTGGATGGTTACCCGAGTCCCTACGAGCAGTACTTC | CASSLDGYPSPYEQYF
- | - | TRBJ2-7 | TRBV27 | TGTGCCAGCAGTTCCCCCGGGCAGGGCGAGCAGTACTTC | CASSSPGQGEQYF
once | - | TRBJ2-3 | TRBV5-4 | TGTGCCAGCAGCTTGTTCACAAGTCTCACAGATACGCAGTATTTT | CASSLFTSLTDTQYF
few | TRBD1 | TRBJ1-4 | TRBV5-5 | TGTGCCAGCAGCCCCAGAGTACAGGGGATCGGCGAAAAACTGTTTTTT | CASSPRVQGIGEKLFF
- | TRBD1 | TRBJ2-1 | TRBV7-9 | TGTGCCAGCAGCCTTCCCGGGACAGGGTTCAATGAGCAGTTCTTC | CASSLPGTGFNEQFF
once | TRBD1 | TRBJ2-5 | TRBV7-8 | TGTGCCAGCAGCCCGAAGCCAGGGGGAACCCCGTACCAAGAGACCCAGTACTTC | CASSPKPGGTPYQETQYF
- | - | TRBJ2-7 | TRBV7-8 | TGTGCCAGCAGCTTAGGAGTTCGATCCTACGAGCAGTACTTC | CASSLGVRSYEQYF
- | TRBD1 | TRBJ2-5 | TRBV5-6 | TGTGCCAGCAGCTTGGTGTCAGGGGGGACCCAGTACTTC | CASSLVSGGTQYF
few | - | TRBJ2-6 | TRBV7-9 | TGTGCCAGCAGCTTCTCGGGGGCTGGGGCCAACGTCCTGACTTTC | CASSFSGAGANVLTF
- | - | TRBJ2-2 | TRBV5-6 | TGTGCCAGCAGCTTGGATCAAAGCAGGGTGAACACCGGGGAGCTGTTTTTT | CASSLDQSRVNTGELFF
- | - | TRBJ1-3 | TRBV5-1 | TGCGCCAGCAGCTTGTTCCCCCACTCTGGAAACACCATATATTTT | CASSLFPHSGNTIYF
- | TRBD2 | TRBJ2-1 | TRBV9 | TGTGCCAGCAGCAAAAGTAGCGGGGGGGCAGGGAATGAGCAGTTCTTC | CASSKSSGGAGNEQFF
- | TRBD1 | TRBJ1-2 | TRBV7-2 | TGTGCCAGCAGGGAACAGGGGGCTCTTAACGGGGGCTACACCTTC | CASREQGALNGGYTF
- | - | TRBJ2-1 | TRBV6-7 | TGTGCCAGCAGTTACGATGAGGGCCGAAAGGGTGAGCAGTTCTTC | CASSYDEGRKGEQFF
- | - | TRBJ1-1 | TRBV10-2 | TGCGCCAGCAGTGAGTCCGTGGAGGGACTGAACACTGAAGCTTTCTTT | CASSESVEGLNTEAFF
few | - | TRBJ2-7 | TRBV19 | TGTGCCAGTAATGATCGAGTTTCCTACGAGCAGTACTTC | CASNDRVSYEQYF
few | TRBD1 | TRBJ2-7 | TRBV5-1 | TGCGCCAGCAGATGGGACAGGGTAAGCGAGCAGTACTTC | CASRWDRVSEQYF
- | - | TRBJ2-7 | TRBV27 | TGTGCCAGCAGTTTATCGGCGGGAAAATCCTACGAGCAGTACTTC | CASSLSAGKSYEQYF
- | - | TRBJ2-3 | TRBV19 | TGTGCCAGTAGTATACGGACAGATACGCAGTATTTT | CASSIRTDTQYF
- | - | TRBJ2-3 | TRBV27 | TGTGCCAGCAGTTTATTCTTTTCCTCGGAGCGCTTACACACAGATACGCAGTATTTT | CASSLFFSSERLHTDTQYF
few | - | TRBJ2-3 | TRBV5-1 | TGCGCCAGCAGCTCGGGGGACGGGGCCCTACAAGATACGCAGTATTTT | CASSSGDGALQDTQYF
- | TRBD2 | TRBJ2-3 | TRBV9 | TGTGCCAGCAGCGCCACCGGGGGGGGTGGCACAGATACGCAGTATTTT | CASSATGGGGTDTQYF
- | - | TRBJ1-2 | TRBV27 | TGTGCCAGCAGTTCCTCCCCCATTGGGGCTGGATATGGCTACACCTTC | CASSSSPIGAGYGYTF
- | TRBD2 | TRBJ2-3 | TRBV15 | TGTGCCACCAGCAGCAAACTCGGGACTAGCGGAGATACGCAGTATTTT | CATSSKLGTSGDTQYF
once | TRBD1 | TRBJ2-7 | TRBV27 | TGTGCCAGCACCCCGGGACAGGGGATCTACGAGCAGTACTTC | CASTPGQGIYEQYF
- | - | TRBJ1-5 | TRBV5-1 | TGCGCCAGCAGCCTGGCGGGAGGGAATCAGCCCCAGCATTTT | CASSLAGGNQPQHF
- | - | TRBJ2-5 | TRBV6-5 | TGTGCCAGCAGTTGGAGGGAGACCCAGTACTTC | CASSWRETQYF
- | - | TRBJ2-7 | TRBV28 | TGTGCCAGCAGTTATCCTAGCAGGGGAACGTCCGACCTAACAACCTACGAGCAGTACTTC | CASSYPSRGTSDLTTYEQYF
- | TRBD1 | TRBJ1-2 | TRBV7-3 | TGTGCCAGCAGCTTAATCCACAGGGGTGGCTACACCTTC | CASSLIHRGGYTF
once | - | TRBJ2-3 | TRBV7-6 | TGTGCCAGCAGCTCCACTCGGACAGTGGCTAGCACAGATACGCAGTATTTT | CASSSTRTVASTDTQYF
- | TRBD1 | TRBJ1-1 | TRBV19 | TGTGCCAGTAGTATCGCCAGACAGGGAGTCGGCACTGAAGCTTTCTTT | CASSIARQGVGTEAFF
- | - | TRBJ2-7 | TRBV7-8 | TGTGCCAGCAGCACCCGCCTCCACATAGAGCAGTACTTC | CASSTRLHIEQYF
- | TRBD2 | TRBJ2-7 | TRBV6-1 | TGTGCCAGCAGGGGCGGGAGCTTTTACGAGCAGTACTTC | CASRGGSFYEQYF
- | - | TRBJ2-1 | TRBV15 | TGTGCCACCAGCAGAGATGCACCAGAGGGCCTTTACAATGAGCAGTTCTTC | CATSRDAPEGLYNEQFF